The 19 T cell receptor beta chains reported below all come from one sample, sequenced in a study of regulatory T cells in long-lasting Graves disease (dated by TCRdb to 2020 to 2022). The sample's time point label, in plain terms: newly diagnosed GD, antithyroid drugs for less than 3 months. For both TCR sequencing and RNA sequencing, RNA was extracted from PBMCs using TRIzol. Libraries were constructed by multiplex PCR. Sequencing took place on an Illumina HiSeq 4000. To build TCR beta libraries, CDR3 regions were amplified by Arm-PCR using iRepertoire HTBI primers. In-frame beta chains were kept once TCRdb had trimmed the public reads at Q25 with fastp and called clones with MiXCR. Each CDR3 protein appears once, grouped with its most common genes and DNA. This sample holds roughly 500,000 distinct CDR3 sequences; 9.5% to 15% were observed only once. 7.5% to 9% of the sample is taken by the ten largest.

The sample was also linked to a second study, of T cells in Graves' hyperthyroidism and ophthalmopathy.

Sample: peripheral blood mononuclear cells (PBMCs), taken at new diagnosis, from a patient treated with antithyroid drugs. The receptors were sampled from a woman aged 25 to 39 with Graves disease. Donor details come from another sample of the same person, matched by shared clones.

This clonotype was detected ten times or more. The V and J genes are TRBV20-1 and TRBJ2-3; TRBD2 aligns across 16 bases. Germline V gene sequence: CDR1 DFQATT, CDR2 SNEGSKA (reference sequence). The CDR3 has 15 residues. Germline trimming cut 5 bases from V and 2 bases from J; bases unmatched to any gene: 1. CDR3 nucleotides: TGCAGTGCTGGGACTAGCGGGAGGGACACAGATACGCAGTATTTT. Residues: CSAGTSGRDTDTQYF.

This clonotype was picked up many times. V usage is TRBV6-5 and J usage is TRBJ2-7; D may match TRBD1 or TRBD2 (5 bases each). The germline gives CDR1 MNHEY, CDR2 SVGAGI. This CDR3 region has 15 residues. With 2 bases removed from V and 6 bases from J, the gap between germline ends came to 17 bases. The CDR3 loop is CASSYGGASLGEQYF. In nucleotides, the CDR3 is TGTGCCAGCAGTTACGGGGGAGCTAGCCTCGGCGAGCAGTACTTC.

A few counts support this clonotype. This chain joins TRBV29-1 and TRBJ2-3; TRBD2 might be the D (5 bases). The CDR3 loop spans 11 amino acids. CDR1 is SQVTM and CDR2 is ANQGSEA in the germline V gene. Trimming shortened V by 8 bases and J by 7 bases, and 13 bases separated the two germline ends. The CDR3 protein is CSLTGVNTQYF. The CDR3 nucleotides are TGCAGCTTAACCGGGGTTAATACGCAGTATTTT.

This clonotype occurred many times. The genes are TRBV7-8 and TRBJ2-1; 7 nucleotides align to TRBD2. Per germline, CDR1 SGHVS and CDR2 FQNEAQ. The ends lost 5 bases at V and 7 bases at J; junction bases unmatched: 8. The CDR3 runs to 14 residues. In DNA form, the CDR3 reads TGTGCCAGCAGCACGAGGGACTACCTAAATGAGCAGTTCTTC. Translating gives CASSTRDYLNEQFF.

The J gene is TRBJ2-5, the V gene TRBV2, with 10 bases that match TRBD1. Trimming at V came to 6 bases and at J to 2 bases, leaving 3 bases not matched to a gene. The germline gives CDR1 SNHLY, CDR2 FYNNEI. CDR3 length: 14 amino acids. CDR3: CASRGTGAQETQYF. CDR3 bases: TGTGCCAGCAGGGGGACAGGGGCACAAGAGACCCAGTACTTC.

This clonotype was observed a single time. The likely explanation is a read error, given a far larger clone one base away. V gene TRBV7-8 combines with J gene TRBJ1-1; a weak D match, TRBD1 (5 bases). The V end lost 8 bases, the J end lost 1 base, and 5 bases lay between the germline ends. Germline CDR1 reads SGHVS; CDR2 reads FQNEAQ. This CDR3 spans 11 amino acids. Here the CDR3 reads CASGQNTEAFF. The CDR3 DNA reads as TGTGCCAGCGGACAGAACACTGAAGCTTTCTTT.

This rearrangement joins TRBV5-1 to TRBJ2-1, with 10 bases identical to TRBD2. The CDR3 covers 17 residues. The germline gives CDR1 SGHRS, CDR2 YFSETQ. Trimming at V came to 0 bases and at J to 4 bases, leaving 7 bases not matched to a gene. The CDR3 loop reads CASSLVASGRFYNEQFF. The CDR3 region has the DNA TGCGCCAGCAGCTTGGTAGCTAGCGGGAGATTTTACAATGAGCAGTTCTTC.

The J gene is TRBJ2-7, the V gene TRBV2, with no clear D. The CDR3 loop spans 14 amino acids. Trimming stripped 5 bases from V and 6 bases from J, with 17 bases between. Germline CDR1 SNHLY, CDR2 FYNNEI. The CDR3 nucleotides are TGTGCCAGCAGTTTAGAACTTCCCCCAGCCGAGCAGTACGTC. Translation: CASSLELPPAEQYV.

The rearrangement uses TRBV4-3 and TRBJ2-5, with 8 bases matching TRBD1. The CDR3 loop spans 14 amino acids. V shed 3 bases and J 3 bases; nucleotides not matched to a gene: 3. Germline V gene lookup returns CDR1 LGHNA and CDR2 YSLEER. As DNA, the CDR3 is TGCGCCAGCAGCCAGACAGGGGTCGAAGAGACCCAGTACTTC. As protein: CASSQTGVEETQYF.

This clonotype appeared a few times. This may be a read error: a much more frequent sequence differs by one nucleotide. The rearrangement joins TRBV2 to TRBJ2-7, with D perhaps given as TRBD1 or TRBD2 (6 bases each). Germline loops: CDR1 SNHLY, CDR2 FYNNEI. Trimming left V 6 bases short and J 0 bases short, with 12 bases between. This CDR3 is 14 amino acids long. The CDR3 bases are TGTGCCAGCAGGGGGGGCACTACCTCCTACGAGCAGTACTTC. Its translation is CASRGGTTSYEQYF.

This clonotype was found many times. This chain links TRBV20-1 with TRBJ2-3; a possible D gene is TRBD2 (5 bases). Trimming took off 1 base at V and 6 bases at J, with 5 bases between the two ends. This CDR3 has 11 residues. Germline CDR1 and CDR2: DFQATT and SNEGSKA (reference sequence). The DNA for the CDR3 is TGCAGTGCTAGAGTAGCGGATACGCAGTATTTT. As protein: CSARVADTQYF.

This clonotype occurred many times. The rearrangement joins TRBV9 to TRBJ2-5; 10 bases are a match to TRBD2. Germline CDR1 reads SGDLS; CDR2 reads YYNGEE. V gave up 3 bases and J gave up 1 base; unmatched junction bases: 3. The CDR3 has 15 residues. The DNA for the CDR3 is TGTGCCAGCAGCGCCAGCGGGAGGGGCCAAGAGACCCAGTACTTC. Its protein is CASSASGRGQETQYF. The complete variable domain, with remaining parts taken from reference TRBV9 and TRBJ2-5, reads DSGVTQTPKHLITATGQRVTLRCSPRSGDLSVYWYQQSLDQGLQFLIQYYNGEERAKGNILERFSAQQFPDLHSELNLSSLELGDSALYFCASSASGRGQETQYFGPGTRLLVL.

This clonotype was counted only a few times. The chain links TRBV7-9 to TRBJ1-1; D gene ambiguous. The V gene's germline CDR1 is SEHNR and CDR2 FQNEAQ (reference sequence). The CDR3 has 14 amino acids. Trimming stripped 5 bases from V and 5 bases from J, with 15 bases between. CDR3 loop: CASSQGKGFTEAFF. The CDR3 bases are TGTGCCAGCAGCCAAGGGAAGGGTTTTACTGAAGCTTTCTTT.

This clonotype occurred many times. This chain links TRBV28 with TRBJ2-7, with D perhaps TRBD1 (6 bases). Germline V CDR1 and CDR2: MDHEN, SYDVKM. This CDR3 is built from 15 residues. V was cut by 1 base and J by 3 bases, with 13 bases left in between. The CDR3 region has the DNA TGTGCCAGCAGTTTATTTGGGCAGGGGATCTACGAGCAGTACTTC. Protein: CASSLFGQGIYEQYF.

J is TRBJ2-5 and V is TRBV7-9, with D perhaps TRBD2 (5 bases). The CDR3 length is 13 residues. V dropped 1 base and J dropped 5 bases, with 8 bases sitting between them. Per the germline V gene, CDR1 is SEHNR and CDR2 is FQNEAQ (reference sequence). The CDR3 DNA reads TGTGCCAGCAGCTTAGTCGGGGTCGAGACCCAGTACTTC. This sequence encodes CASSLVGVETQYF.

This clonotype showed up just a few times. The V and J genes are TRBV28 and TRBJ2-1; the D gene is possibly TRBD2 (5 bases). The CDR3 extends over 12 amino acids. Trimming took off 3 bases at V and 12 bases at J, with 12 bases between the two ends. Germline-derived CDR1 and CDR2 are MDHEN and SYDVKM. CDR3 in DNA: TGTGCCAGCAGTTTTTTAAACCGGGGGCAGTTCTTC. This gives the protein CASSFLNRGQFF.

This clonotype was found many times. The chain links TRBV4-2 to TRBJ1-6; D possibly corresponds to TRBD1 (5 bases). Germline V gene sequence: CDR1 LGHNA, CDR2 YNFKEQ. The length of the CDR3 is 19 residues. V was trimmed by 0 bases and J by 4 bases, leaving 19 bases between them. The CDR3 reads CASSQERGRDGRYNSPLHF. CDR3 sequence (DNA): TGTGCCAGCAGCCAAGAAAGGGGAAGGGACGGAAGATATAATTCACCCCTCCACTTT.

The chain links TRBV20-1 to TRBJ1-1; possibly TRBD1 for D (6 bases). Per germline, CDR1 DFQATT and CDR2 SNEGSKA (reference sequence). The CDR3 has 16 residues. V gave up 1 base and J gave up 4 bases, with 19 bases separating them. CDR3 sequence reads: CSARATGQWISTEAFF. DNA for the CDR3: TGCAGTGCTAGAGCCACTGGACAGTGGATCAGCACTGAAGCTTTCTTT.

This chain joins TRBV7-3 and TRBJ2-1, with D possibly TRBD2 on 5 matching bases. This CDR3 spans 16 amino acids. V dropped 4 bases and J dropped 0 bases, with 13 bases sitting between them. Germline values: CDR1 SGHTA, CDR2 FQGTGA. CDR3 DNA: TGTGCCAGCAGCTCCCTAGCCAGGAGCTCCTACAATGAGCAGTTCTTC. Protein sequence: CASSSLARSSYNEQFF.